This passage covers 22 T cell receptor beta chains from one sample sequenced in a study of T cell responses to AZD1222 COVID-19 vaccine. Assay used: immunoSEQ multiplex PCR; TCRdb lists only in-frame clones, some missing. The data show around 130,000 clones, with around 94% seen just once and approximately 6.3% held by the top ten. The source was peripheral blood, collected on day 0 of AZD1222 vaccination. The origin of the receptors is an adult in good health.

V and J are TRBV19 and TRBJ2-7; 7 bases are shared with TRBD1. J gave up 9 bases and V 4 bases, and 6 bases lay outside the gene matches. The CDR3 spans 12 residues. In germline, CDR1 is LNHDA, CDR2 SQIVND (reference sequence). The CDR3: CASSTETGVQYF. CDR3 nucleotides: TGTGCCAGTAGTACGGAAACAGGGGTGCAGTACTTC.

This rearrangement joins TRBV10-2 to TRBJ2-5; TRBD2 aligns across 9 bases. Germline V gene lookup returns CDR1 WSHSY and CDR2 SAAADI. CDR3 length: 16 residues. Trimming cost V 7 bases and J 1 base; bases outside gene matches: 10. The CDR3 nucleotides read TGCGCCAGCAAAGGGATTCCGGGACTAGCCCAAGAGACCCAGTACTTC. It is translated as CASKGIPGLAQETQYF.

The gene calls are TRBV28 and TRBJ2-3; 9 bases align to TRBD1. The CDR3 is made up of 15 amino acids. The ends lost 5 bases at V and 5 bases at J; junction bases unmatched: 8. Germline values: CDR1 MDHEN, CDR2 SYDVKM. Here the CDR3 reads CASSLVTGGIDTQYF. DNA for the CDR3: TGTGCCAGCAGTCTAGTGACAGGGGGAATAGATACGCAGTATTTT.

This chain connects TRBV19 to TRBJ2-7; TRBD2 agrees at 7 bases. CDR1 is LNHDA and CDR2 is SQIVND in the germline V gene (reference sequence). V was pared by 3 bases and J by 3 bases, with 5 bases of the junction left unmatched. This CDR3 contains 14 residues. The CDR3 reads CASSMGLADYEQYF. DNA for the CDR3: TGTGCCAGTAGTATGGGCCTAGCGGACTACGAGCAGTACTTC.

The chain uses TRBV24-1 and TRBJ1-1; D remains unclear. V lost 4 bases, J lost 8 bases, and 13 bases lay in between. Germline CDR1 and CDR2: KGHDR and SFDVKD. CDR3 length equals 13 residues. The CDR3 sequence is CATSDPGSSEAFF. The CDR3 DNA follows: TGTGCCACCAGTGACCCCGGGTCGTCGGAAGCTTTCTTT.

The chain combines TRBV18 with TRBJ1-4; D call uncertain. V was clipped by 0 bases and J by 7 bases, with 12 bases between them. CDR3 length equals 15 residues. Germline V gene data show CDR1 as KGHSH and CDR2 as LQKENI. Here the CDR3 DNA reads TGTGCCAGCTCACCACCGGGAGAGTGGGGTGAAAAACTGTTTTTT. This encodes CASSPPGEWGEKLFF.

The chain combines TRBV29-1 with TRBJ1-2; no clear D. V lost 0 bases and J 6 bases, leaving 11 bases between the germline ends. Germline loops: CDR1 SQVTM, CDR2 ANQGSEA. CDR3 length equals 13 residues. As DNA, the CDR3 is TGCAGCGTTGAAGATCGTGTCAGAAATGGCTACACCTTC. It specifies CSVEDRVRNGYTF.

The rearrangement links TRBV24-1 to TRBJ2-3; no firm D call. V was clipped by 5 bases and J by 5 bases, with 7 bases between them. CDR1 is KGHDR and CDR2 is SFDVKD in the germline V gene. The CDR3 contains 12 residues. CDR3 residues: CATSVAEDTQYF. In DNA, the CDR3 is TGTGCCACCAGTGTGGCAGAAGATACGCAGTATTTT.

On this clone: The same CDR3 also results from other DNA sequences found in this sample. The CDR3 reads CASSPLGGTDTQYF. The CDR3 DNA reads as TGTGCCAGCTCACCCCTTGGGGGCACAGATACGCAGTATTTT. V and J are TRBV18 and TRBJ2-3; D ambiguous. The V gene's germline CDR1 is KGHSH and CDR2 LQKENI. V was pared by 3 bases and J by 1 base, with 8 bases between. The CDR3 has 14 amino acids. Complete variable domain (other parts from reference TRBV18 and TRBJ2-3): NAGVMQNPRHLVRRRGQEARLRCSPMKGHSHVYWYRQLPEEGLKFMVYLQKENIIDESGMPKERFSAEFPKEGPSILRIQQVVRGDSAAYFCASSPLGGTDTQYFGPGTRLTVL.

The V and J genes are TRBV6-2 or TRBV6-3 and TRBJ1-1; TRBD1 might be the D (5 bases). Germline loops: CDR1 MNHEY, CDR2 SVGEGT. The CDR3 consists of 15 residues. Trimming took 2 bases from V and 0 from J, leaving 10 bases between them. The CDR3 nucleotides read TGTGCCAGCAGTTACGGGACCGCGTTGAACACTGAAGCTTTCTTT. Translated: CASSYGTALNTEAFF.

The CDR3 spells CAWSTGNTIYF. CDR3 bases: TGTGCCTGGAGTACTGGAAACACCATATATTTT. J is TRBJ1-3 and V is TRBV30; D uncertain. Germline V lookup: CDR1 GTSNPN, CDR2 SVGIG (reference sequence). The CDR3 loop spans 11 amino acids. Trimming took off 2 bases at V and 2 bases at J, with 1 base between the two ends.

The gene calls are TRBV6-5 and TRBJ1-1; D not certain. V was clipped by 5 bases and J by 2 bases, with 9 bases between them. Germline V gene lookup returns CDR1 MNHEY and CDR2 SVGAGI. This CDR3 spans 13 amino acids. The CDR3 reads CASSNRENTEAFF. The CDR3 DNA follows: TGTGCCAGCAGTAACAGAGAAAACACTGAAGCTTTCTTT.

This clone appeared a single time. The chain joins TRBV15 to TRBJ1-3, with 8 bases fitting TRBD1. Germline V gives CDR1 LNHNV, CDR2 YYDKDF (reference sequence). The CDR3 is 16 amino acids. V lost 0 bases, J lost 2 bases, and 3 bases stayed unmatched. The CDR3, as DNA: TGTGCCACCAGCAGAGACAGGGGGCTTGCTGGAAACACCATATATTTT. Protein sequence: CATSRDRGLAGNTIYF. Variable domain in full (rest from reference TRBV15 and TRBJ1-3): DAMVIQNPRYQVTQFGKPVTLSCSQTLNHNVMYWYQQKSSQAPKLLFHYYDKDFNNEADTPDNFQSRRPNTSFCFLDIRSPGLGDTAMYLCATSRDRGLAGNTIYFGEGSWLTVV.

The rearrangement joins TRBV7-8 to TRBJ2-5, with D possibly being TRBD1 (5 bases). Per the germline V gene, CDR1 is SGHVS and CDR2 is FQNEAQ. There are 15 residues in the CDR3. Trimming pared 8 bases from V and 3 bases from J, leaving 19 bases between. CDR3: CASGIKGSSKETQYF. CDR3 in DNA: TGTGCCAGCGGAATAAAGGGGTCGAGCAAAGAGACCCAGTACTTC.

The gene calls are TRBV5-8 and TRBJ2-1, with 10 bases aligning to TRBD2. V was clipped by 3 bases and J by 1 base; unmatched bases: 1. Per the germline V gene, CDR1 is SGHTS and CDR2 is YDEGEE. The CDR3 length is 15 residues. Written as DNA, the CDR3 is TGTGCCAGCAGCTCACTAGCGGGATCCTACAATGAGCAGTTCTTC. Translating gives CASSSLAGSYNEQFF.

The chain has TRBV18 and TRBJ2-7; 10 nucleotides agree with TRBD2. CDR1 and CDR2 (germline): KGHSH, LQKENI. The CDR3 has 20 amino acids. Unmatched junction bases numbered 15, after V lost 1 base and J lost 0 bases. CDR3 coding DNA: TGTGCCAGCTCACCACGCGGGAGCCTAGCGGGAGAGGGGAGCTCCTACGAGCAGTACTTC. The encoded protein is CASSPRGSLAGEGSSYEQYF.

The chain carries TRBV19 and TRBJ1-1; a possible D gene is TRBD1 (6 bases). The ends were cut back, 5 bases at V and 4 bases at J, with 14 bases in the middle. Germline CDR1 is LNHDA and CDR2 is SQIVND (reference sequence). This CDR3 is 14 amino acids long. CDR3 in amino acids: CASSALLGATEAFF. In nucleotides, the CDR3 is TGTGCCAGTAGTGCCCTCTTGGGGGCCACTGAAGCTTTCTTT.

The rearrangement joins TRBV27 to TRBJ2-5, with 7 bases that match TRBD1. The CDR3 has 13 residues. CDR1 and CDR2 (germline): MNHEY, SMNVEV (reference sequence). The ends lost 6 bases at V and 3 bases at J; junction bases unmatched: 4. This CDR3 reads CASRNTGEETQYF. The CDR3 DNA follows: TGTGCCAGCAGAAATACAGGGGAAGAGACCCAGTACTTC.

This chain uses TRBV9 with TRBJ2-1; D assignment may be TRBD1 or TRBD2 (5 bases each). Trimming shortened V by 2 bases and J by 8 bases, and 23 bases separated the two germline ends. Germline V gene lookup returns CDR1 SGDLS and CDR2 YYNGEE. This CDR3 has 17 residues. The CDR3 nucleotides are TGTGCCAGCAGCGTCCTCCCTAGCAAGGGGCAACTTCATGAGCAGTTCTTC. Residues: CASSVLPSKGQLHEQFF.

The chain links TRBV10-1 to TRBJ2-1, with D uncertain. Deletions cut 4 bases from V and 12 bases from J, with 19 bases between. CDR1 and CDR2 from the germline V gene are WNHNN and SYGVQD (reference sequence). There are 14 residues in the CDR3. CDR3 in amino acids: CASSVWKGKRRQFF. DNA of the CDR3: TGCGCCAGCAGTGTTTGGAAAGGAAAGCGTCGGCAGTTCTTC.

The V and J genes are TRBV28 and TRBJ2-7; 8 bases agree with TRBD2. CDR3 length: 14 amino acids. Germline V gene sequence: CDR1 MDHEN, CDR2 SYDVKM. The J segment lost 0 bases and the V segment lost 5 bases, leaving 3 bases of the junction unmatched. The CDR3 sequence is CASSTLAVSYEQYF. For the CDR3, the DNA is TGTGCCAGCAGTACACTAGCGGTCTCCTACGAGCAGTACTTC.

V and J are TRBV19 and TRBJ2-1, with TRBD1 as a possible D gene (6 bases). The CDR3 spans 15 residues. V gave up 3 bases and J gave up 3 bases, with 12 bases separating them. Germline assignment: CDR1 LNHDA and CDR2 SQIVND (reference sequence). The CDR3 loop is CASSMPGQSYNEQFF. Written as DNA, the CDR3 is TGTGCCAGTAGTATGCCGGGACAAAGCTACAATGAGCAGTTCTTC.